Following are 10 T cell receptor beta chains from one sample sequenced in a study of blood T cells in healthy people across ages. A second roughly 6 to 12 cycle PCR used barcoded and J-beta primers. TCRdb itself ran the 5' RACE reads through MiXCR, one entry per CDR3 protein. The sample holds around 1,800,000 distinct CDR3 sequences, approximately 39% seen once. The material sequenced was blood. Every receptor here comes from a human donor in good health.

The J gene is TRBJ1-4, the V gene TRBV5-1; D uncertain. CDR1 and CDR2 (germline): SGHRS, YFSETQ. CDR3 length: 15 residues. The V and J ends lost 4 bases and 3 bases respectively, with 13 bases between them. CDR3 nucleotides: TGCGCCAGCAGCATAGGAGGGTACTCTAATGAAAAACTGTTTTTT. Encoded protein: CASSIGGYSNEKLFF.

Only a few counts were recorded for this clonotype. The chain has TRBV3-1 and TRBJ1-2; D unresolved. Trimming removed 2 bases from V and 5 bases from J, with 12 bases in between. This CDR3 has 14 residues. In germline, CDR1 is LGHDT, CDR2 YNNKEL (reference sequence). The CDR3 DNA reads as TGTGCCAGCAGCCAAATCAGGACGGATTATGGCTACACCTTC. It encodes CASSQIRTDYGYTF.

This clonotype was seen a handful of times. The chain couples TRBV29-1 to TRBJ2-7, with D possibly matching TRBD2 (5 bases). V shed 5 bases and J shed 5 bases, with 19 bases lying between them. The germline V gene encodes CDR1 SQVTM and CDR2 ANQGSEA. The CDR3 totals 14 residues. The chain's CDR3 is CSVIDPRGSDEQYF. The CDR3, as DNA: TGCAGCGTTATAGACCCACGGGGTAGCGACGAGCAGTACTTC.

This clonotype was found a few times. The V and J genes are TRBV7-9 and TRBJ2-3; TRBD1 agrees at 7 bases. Germline V lookup: CDR1 SEHNR, CDR2 FQNEAQ (reference sequence). Losses at the gene ends were 5 bases for V and 4 bases for J; bases not matched to a gene: 3. The CDR3 covers 13 residues. CDR3: CASSNTGADTQYF. CDR3 sequence (DNA): TGTGCCAGCAGCAATACAGGGGCAGATACGCAGTATTTT.

This clonotype has only a few counts. The chain combines TRBV12-3 or TRBV12-4 with TRBJ2-3, with D perhaps given as TRBD1 or TRBD2 (5 bases each). Trimming removed 4 bases from V and 10 bases from J, with 15 bases in between. This CDR3 has 13 residues. CDR3 DNA: TGTGCCAGCAGTTCCCGTGACGGGACGGCGCAGTATTTT. Translating gives CASSSRDGTAQYF.

The chain has TRBV9 and TRBJ1-2, with D tentatively TRBD1 (6 bases). This CDR3 has 14 amino acids. V dropped 3 bases and J dropped 4 bases, with 13 bases sitting between them. CDR1 is SGDLS, CDR2 YYNGEE, per germline. Written as DNA, the CDR3 is TGTGCCAGCAGCGCCCCCCCGGGGGCCTATGGCTACACCTTC. Residues: CASSAPPGAYGYTF.

V usage is TRBV14 and J usage is TRBJ2-5, with TRBD2 as a possible D gene (7 bases). The last part of the DNA fits TRBJ2-7 better; the J call may be wrong. Germline values: CDR1 SGHDN, CDR2 FVKESK. The length of the CDR3 is 16 residues. CDR3 sequence reads: CASSQGRRGQVYEQYF. In DNA, the CDR3 is TGTGCCAGCAGCCAAGGACGGCGGGGGCAGGTGTACGAGCAGTACTTC.

The chain recombines TRBV12-3 or TRBV12-4 with TRBJ2-1; 8 positions match TRBD2. V gave up 5 bases and J gave up 1 base; unmatched junction bases: 4. The CDR3 consists of 15 residues. The DNA for the CDR3 is TGTGCCAGCAGTACCGCGGGGGGTTCCTACAATGAGCAGTTCTTC. Its protein product is CASSTAGGSYNEQFF.

The chain recombines TRBV7-6 with TRBJ2-3, with 14 positions matching TRBD2. CDR3 size: 16 residues. With 5 bases clipped from V and 6 bases from J, the junction kept 7 bases outside the gene matches. The germline V gene encodes CDR1 SGHVS and CDR2 FNYEAQ. The CDR3 protein is CASSIGLAGGQDTQYF. The CDR3, as DNA: TGTGCCAGCAGCATCGGACTAGCGGGGGGTCAGGATACGCAGTATTTT.

The CDR3 nucleotides read TGTGCCAGCAGCTTATTAAAGTCCCAGGGACTGTTTTTT. Protein sequence: CASSLLKSQGLFF. The gene calls are TRBV7-2 and TRBJ1-4, with a tentative D call TRBD1 (5 bases). Trimming removed 2 bases at V and 13 bases at J, with 14 bases between. Germline-derived CDR1 and CDR2 are SGHTA and FQGNSA. The CDR3 has 13 amino acids.